This TCR beta chain is from a study of neoadjuvant anti-PD-1 for oral cavity cancer. In the study overall: Most patients had three to four biweekly doses of 3 mg/kg nivolumab before resection.

Stage II-IVA oral cavity squamous cell carcinoma was new and untreated by systemic or radiation therapy. The ends were cut back, 4 bases at V and 6 bases at J, with 18 bases in the middle. This CDR3 has 15 amino acids. CDR1 is SGHTA, CDR2 FQGTGA, per germline. About this clone itself: Its antigen is as yet unknown.

Method: immunoSEQ multiplex PCR; TCRdb's copy keeps in-frame clones and lacks some. The sample lists about 6,900 clones; around 70% were seen once. Study-wide results and limits: TCR analyses covered only a few patients per response group. Higher pretreatment Treg/Th17 ratios tracked higher pretreatment blood clonality.

Material: PBMCs, obtained before nivolumab (anti-PD-1) treatment. The sequence came from a person aged 35-79 years with oral cavity squamous cell carcinoma. V gene TRBV7-3 combines with J gene TRBJ1-1, with a tentative D call TRBD1 (5 bases). The CDR3 region is CASSSRGGGGAEAFF. In DNA form, the CDR3 reads TGTGCCAGCAGCTCCCGTGGGGGGGGAGGTGCTGAAGCTTTCTTT.